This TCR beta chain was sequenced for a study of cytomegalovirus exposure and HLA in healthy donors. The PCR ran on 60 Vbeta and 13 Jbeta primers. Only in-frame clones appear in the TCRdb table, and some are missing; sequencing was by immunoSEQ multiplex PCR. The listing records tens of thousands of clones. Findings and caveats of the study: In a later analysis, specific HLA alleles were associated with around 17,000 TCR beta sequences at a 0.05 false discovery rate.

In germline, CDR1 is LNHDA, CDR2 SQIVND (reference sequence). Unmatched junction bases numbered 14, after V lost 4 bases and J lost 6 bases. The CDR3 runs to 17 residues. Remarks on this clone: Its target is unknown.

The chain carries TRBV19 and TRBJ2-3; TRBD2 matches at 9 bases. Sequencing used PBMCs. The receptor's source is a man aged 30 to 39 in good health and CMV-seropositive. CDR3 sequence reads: CASSTRVGRGGADTQYF. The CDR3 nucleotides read TGTGCCAGTAGTACTAGGGTAGGGCGGGGGGGCGCCGATACGCAGTATTTT.